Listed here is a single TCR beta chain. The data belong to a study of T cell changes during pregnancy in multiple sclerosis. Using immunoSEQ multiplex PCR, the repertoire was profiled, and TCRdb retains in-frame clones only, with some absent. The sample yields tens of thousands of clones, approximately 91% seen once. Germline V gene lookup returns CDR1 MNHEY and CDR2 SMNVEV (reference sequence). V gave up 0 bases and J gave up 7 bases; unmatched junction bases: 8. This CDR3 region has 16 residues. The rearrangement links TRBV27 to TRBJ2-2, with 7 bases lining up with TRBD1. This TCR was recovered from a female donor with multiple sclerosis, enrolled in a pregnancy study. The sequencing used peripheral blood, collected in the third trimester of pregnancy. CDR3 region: CASSLSVRGFGGELFF. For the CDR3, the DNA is TGTGCCAGCAGTTTATCGGTCAGGGGGTTTGGCGGGGAGCTGTTTTTT.